The next 28 T cell receptor beta chains were all read from a single sample in a study of cytomegalovirus exposure and HLA in healthy donors. 13 Jbeta primers and 60 Vbeta primers were used for the PCR. Assay used: immunoSEQ multiplex PCR; TCRdb lists only in-frame clones, some missing. Found here are about 110,000 clones, roughly 73% of them singletons; the top ten hold roughly 0.9%. The sequenced sample was PBMCs. The origin of the receptors is a woman aged 25-40 years in good health and CMV-seronegative.

The chain has TRBV30 and TRBJ2-3; 8 nucleotides match TRBD2. Germline V gene sequence: CDR1 GTSNPN, CDR2 SVGIG (reference sequence). The CDR3 covers 15 residues. V dropped 1 base and J dropped 5; count of bases not matched to a gene: 8. The CDR3 loop is CAWSEGGGLGDTQYF. Written as DNA, the CDR3 is TGTGCCTGGAGTGAGGGCGGGGGGCTAGGAGATACGCAGTATTTT.

The chain uses TRBV27 and TRBJ2-1; 11 nucleotides agree with TRBD2. Germline loops: CDR1 MNHEY, CDR2 SMNVEV (reference sequence). The CDR3 totals 15 residues. Germline trimming cut 2 bases from V and 8 bases from J; bases unmatched to any gene: 5. In DNA form, the CDR3 reads TGTGCCAGCAGTTTAACTAGCGGGAGTAACGATGAGCAGTTCTTC. Translated, it gives CASSLTSGSNDEQFF.

This clone occurred once. The chain recombines TRBV18 with TRBJ1-2, with 9 bases lining up with TRBD1. The CDR3 contains 15 residues. Germline V gene data show CDR1 as KGHSH and CDR2 as LQKENI. V gave up 3 bases and J gave up 5 bases; unmatched junction bases: 7. CDR3 amino acids: CASSPLATGGYGYTF. In DNA, the CDR3 is TGTGCCAGCTCACCCCTCGCGACAGGGGGATATGGCTACACCTTC.

The rearrangement links TRBV6-5 to TRBJ2-3, with 7 bases identical to TRBD2. J lost 1 base, V lost 8 bases, and 9 bases had no gene match. Germline V gene sequence: CDR1 MNHEY, CDR2 SVGAGI. This CDR3 comprises 15 residues. The CDR3 loop is CASRRAGVGTDTQYF. The CDR3 DNA reads as TGTGCCAGCCGACGGGCGGGAGTTGGCACAGATACGCAGTATTTT.

The chain links TRBV6-6 to TRBJ1-1; 7 bases line up with TRBD1. J gave up 2 bases and V 0 bases, and 6 bases lay outside the gene matches. Germline-derived CDR1 and CDR2 are MNHNY and SVGAGI (reference sequence). This CDR3 has 16 amino acids. The CDR3 coding sequence is TGTGCCAGCAGTTACTCGATCGGACAGGTTAACACTGAAGCTTTCTTT. Protein sequence: CASSYSIGQVNTEAFF.

The rearrangement links TRBV5-1 to TRBJ1-1; a weak D match, TRBD1 (5 bases). The germline V gene encodes CDR1 SGHRS and CDR2 YFSETQ. V lost 0 bases and J 3 bases, leaving 9 bases between the germline ends. This CDR3 region has 14 residues. CDR3 protein: CASSLAGGDTEAFF. In DNA form, the CDR3 reads TGCGCCAGCAGCTTGGCGGGAGGGGACACTGAAGCTTTCTTT.

The J gene is TRBJ1-2, the V gene TRBV23-1; 11 bases agree with TRBD1. TRBV23-1 has ORF status, its function being uncertain. This CDR3 has 15 residues. The V gene end was trimmed by 5 bases and the J gene end by 8 bases; junction bases not matched to a gene: 10. CDR3 bases: TGCGCCAGCAGTGGACAGGGGGCACCGGCCTACGGCTACACCTTC. It specifies CASSGQGAPAYGYTF.

V usage is TRBV4-1 and J usage is TRBJ1-1; D call uncertain. Trimming shortened V by 2 bases and J by 4 bases, and 14 bases separated the two germline ends. The V gene's germline CDR1 is MGHRA and CDR2 YSYEKL. The CDR3 is 15 residues long. CDR3 bases: TGCGCCAGCAGCCAATTTCGGGGAAGAAGCACTGAAGCTTTCTTT. It codes for CASSQFRGRSTEAFF.

The rearrangement joins TRBV15 to TRBJ2-1; tentatively, D is TRBD1 (7 bases). The CDR3 loop spans 16 amino acids. CDR1 is LNHNV and CDR2 is YYDKDF in the germline V gene (reference sequence). V gave up 2 bases and J gave up 7 bases, with 18 bases separating them. CDR3 sequence: CATSRPDRRAGNEQFF. The DNA of the CDR3 is TGTGCCACCAGCAGACCGGACAGGAGGGCTGGTAATGAGCAGTTCTTC.

This rearrangement joins TRBV4-2 to TRBJ2-7; a possible D gene is TRBD1 (6 bases). Germline CDR1 is LGHNA and CDR2 is YNFKEQ. This CDR3 has 17 amino acids. The V and J ends lost 4 bases and 0 bases respectively, with 19 bases between them. Here the CDR3 reads CASSRIEGQRSSYEQYF. The CDR3 bases are TGTGCCAGCAGCCGGATAGAGGGACAAAGGAGCTCCTACGAGCAGTACTTC.

J is TRBJ1-1 and V is TRBV11-3; 7 positions match TRBD1. The CDR3 has 14 residues. Germline loops: CDR1 SGHNT, CDR2 YENEEA. With 2 bases clipped from V and 2 bases from J, the junction kept 2 bases outside the gene matches. The CDR3 nucleotides read TGTGCCAGCAGCTTATCAGGGGGTAACACTGAAGCTTTCTTT. Translation: CASSLSGGNTEAFF. The full variable domain, completed using reference TRBV11-3 and TRBJ1-1, is EAGVVQSPRYKIIEKKQPVAFWCNPISGHNTLYWYLQNLGQGPELLIRYENEEAVDDSQLPKDRFSAERLKGVDSTLKIQPAELGDSAVYLCASSLSGGNTEAFFGQGTRLTVV.

The chain joins TRBV10-1 to TRBJ2-1, with TRBD1 matching 7 bases. Germline V lookup: CDR1 WNHNN, CDR2 SYGVQD (reference sequence). V was clipped by 6 bases and J by 7 bases; unmatched bases: 6. The CDR3 has 13 amino acids. The CDR3 DNA is TGCGCCAGCAGCGACGGGACAGAGAATGAGCAGTTCTTC. It yields the protein CASSDGTENEQFF.

The chain recombines TRBV6-5 with TRBJ1-2; 7 bases line up with TRBD1. Germline CDR1 and CDR2: MNHEY and SVGAGI. This CDR3 contains 15 residues. V was pared by 7 bases and J by 4 bases, with 12 bases of the junction left unmatched. The CDR3 DNA reads TGTGCCAGCACCCCAGACAGGGCCGGCGTCTATGGCTACACCTTC. This gives the protein CASTPDRAGVYGYTF.

V gene TRBV4-2 combines with J gene TRBJ1-3; D is unresolved. The germline V gene has CDR1 LGHNA and CDR2 YNFKEQ. The germline V and J ends were trimmed by 4 bases and 0 bases, with 19 bases remaining between them. The CDR3 runs 18 residues. CDR3 DNA sequence: TGTGCCAGCAGCCTTACCAGGCCCCAATCCGTCTCTGGAAACACCATATATTTT. Encoded protein: CASSLTRPQSVSGNTIYF.

The CDR3 is CASSTPRAGNTEAFF. The CDR3 nucleotides are TGTGCCAGCAGCACTCCTAGGGCGGGAAACACTGAAGCTTTCTTT. The rearrangement links TRBV13 to TRBJ1-1; D is ambiguous. The CDR3 runs 15 residues. Trimming took off 5 bases at V and 2 bases at J, with 15 bases between the two ends. CDR1 is PRHDT, CDR2 FYEKMQ, per germline (reference sequence).

The count of this clone is one. The chain links TRBV10-3 to TRBJ2-2, with a weak D call TRBD1 (6 bases). Deletions cut 2 bases from V and 0 bases from J, with 10 bases between. Germline values: CDR1 ENHRY, CDR2 SYGVKD. This CDR3 is built from 16 residues. The CDR3 spells CAISETGPANTGELFF. DNA for the CDR3: TGTGCCATCAGTGAGACAGGGCCGGCGAACACCGGGGAGCTGTTTTTT.

The gene calls are TRBV5-1 and TRBJ1-1; a possible D gene is TRBD1 (5 bases). Germline lookup yields CDR1 SGHRS and CDR2 YFSETQ. The CDR3 consists of 15 residues. Trimming shortened V by 5 bases and J by 0 bases, and 14 bases separated the two germline ends. The CDR3 DNA is TGCGCCAGCAGTCCAGGGCCAATAATGAACACTGAAGCTTTCTTT. It specifies CASSPGPIMNTEAFF.

The chain recombines TRBV23-1 with TRBJ2-7; 7 positions agree with TRBD2. TRBV23-1 is annotated as an ORF whose role is uncertain. CDR3 length: 13 residues. V was clipped by 6 bases and J by 5 bases; unmatched bases: 7. CDR3 loop: CASSHRGVNEQYF. DNA of the CDR3: TGCGCCAGCAGCCATCGGGGGGTGAACGAGCAGTACTTC.

The chain is built from TRBV2 and TRBJ1-4, with TRBD1 identical over 8 bases. The junction had 9 bases not matched to a gene; V was cut back by 1 base and J by 8 bases. The germline V gene has CDR1 SNHLY and CDR2 FYNNEI. This CDR3 spans 16 amino acids. The CDR3 sequence: CASSEGIGAGGEKLFF. The CDR3 DNA follows: TGTGCCAGCAGTGAAGGGATAGGGGCAGGGGGCGAAAAACTGTTTTTT.

This sequence joins TRBV7-2 and TRBJ1-1; maybe TRBD1 (5 bases). The ends were cut back, 5 bases at V and 3 bases at J, with 13 bases in the middle. CDR3 length equals 14 residues. The germline V gene encodes CDR1 SGHTA and CDR2 FQGNSA. In DNA, the CDR3 is TGTGCCAGCAGCGCGAACGCGGGACACACTGAAGCTTTCTTT. Protein: CASSANAGHTEAFF.

This clone was seen only a few times. The gene calls are TRBV27 and TRBJ1-2; a possible D gene is TRBD1 (5 bases). CDR3 length: 15 amino acids. In germline, CDR1 is MNHEY, CDR2 SMNVEV (reference sequence). With 5 bases removed from V and 4 bases from J, the gap between germline ends came to 17 bases. CDR3: CASSPIGGGIYGYTF. The CDR3 DNA sequence: TGTGCCAGCAGTCCCATTGGGGGGGGGATCTATGGCTACACCTTC.

In its sample, this clone was seen a few times. The chain recombines TRBV5-1 with TRBJ1-1; 10 bases are a match to TRBD1. CDR1 and CDR2 from the germline V gene are SGHRS and YFSETQ. V was clipped by 7 bases and J by 2 bases; unmatched bases: 20. The CDR3 length is 19 residues. CDR3 nucleotide sequence: TGCGCCAGCTCGACCGGGACAGGGGTAAAAGGGACTATCAACACTGAAGCTTTCTTT. This gives the protein CASSTGTGVKGTINTEAFF.

In the case of this clone: This sample includes further DNA sequences coding for the same CDR3. This chain uses TRBV7-9 with TRBJ1-5; D is possibly TRBD1 (5 bases). The CDR3 loop spans 13 amino acids. V was pared by 2 bases and J by 4 bases, with 6 bases between. The germline gives CDR1 SEHNR, CDR2 FQNEAQ (reference sequence). CDR3 coding DNA: TGTGCCAGCAGCTTATCAGGGAATCAGCCCCAGCATTTT. It yields the protein CASSLSGNQPQHF.

CDR3 coding DNA: TGTGCCAGCAGTGGAACTAGCGGGAGATCCGAGCAGTACTTC. It translates to CASSGTSGRSEQYF. The chain joins TRBV2 to TRBJ2-7; 11 nucleotides line up with TRBD2. This CDR3 has 14 amino acids. Germline loops: CDR1 SNHLY, CDR2 FYNNEI. V shed 4 bases and J 6 bases; nucleotides not matched to a gene: 5. The entire variable domain, with the rest obtained from reference TRBV2 and TRBJ2-7, is as follows: EPEVTQTPSHQVTQMGQEVILRCVPISNHLYFYWYRQILGQKVEFLVSFYNNEISEKSEIFDDQFSVERPDGSNFTLKIRSTKLEDSAMYFCASSGTSGRSEQYFGPGTRLTVT.

The chain uses TRBV7-8 and TRBJ2-2; D is possibly TRBD1 (6 bases). The germline V gene has CDR1 SGHVS and CDR2 FQNEAQ. V dropped 5 bases and J dropped 0 bases, with 13 bases sitting between them. CDR3 length: 16 amino acids. The CDR3 DNA sequence: TGTGCCAGCAGCCGCCGGACAGACGCGAACACCGGGGAGCTGTTTTTT. It is translated as CASSRRTDANTGELFF.

For the CDR3, the DNA is TGTGCCAGCAGCTTAGTTTTCCAGAACACCGGGGAGCTGTTTTTT. Amino acids: CASSLVFQNTGELFF. The rearrangement uses TRBV7-9 and TRBJ2-2; D remains unclear. Germline lookup yields CDR1 SEHNR and CDR2 FQNEAQ (reference sequence). The V end was cut by 1 base, the J end by 1 base, with 7 bases between. The CDR3 runs to 15 residues.

In the case of this clone: The junction does not match germline at one end; this may be a read error. The J gene is TRBJ1-4, the V gene TRBV7-9, with D perhaps TRBD1 (5 bases). The CDR3 runs 16 residues. Germline values: CDR1 SEHNR, CDR2 FQNEAQ (reference sequence). The CDR3 DNA follows: TGTTCCAGCAGCCCATCGACAGTGGCAGGGAAGGGAAAACTGTTTTTT. This translates into CSSSPSTVAGKGKLFF.

The rearrangement uses TRBV19 and TRBJ1-3; D gene ambiguous. CDR3 size: 17 residues. Germline V CDR1 and CDR2: LNHDA, SQIVND (reference sequence). V was cut by 8 bases and J by 0 bases, with 20 bases left in between. The CDR3 loop is CASVIAGNWGSGNTIYF. The CDR3 coding sequence is TGTGCCAGTGTAATAGCGGGGAATTGGGGCTCTGGAAACACCATATATTTT.